The text below deals with one TCR beta chain. What it binds is not known. The data were obtained in a study of vaccination and CD4 T cells after COVID-19. This CDR3 has 15 residues. CDR1 SGHRS and CDR2 YFSETQ come from the germline V gene. After removal of 0 bases from V and 6 bases from J, the junction contained 3 bases not matched to a gene. Sequence data for DNA of cultured CD4+ T cells were generated by the Oncomine TCR Beta short-read assay. TCRdb itself ran the PCR reads through MiXCR, one entry per CDR3 protein. Of about 14,000 distinct CDR3 sequences in the sample, roughly 37% were seen once. Overall study results and limits: The study found that a median around 90% of reactive clones in convalescent patients appeared only post-vaccination. Investigators enrolled relatively few convalescent patients and included no early post-infection timepoints.

Treatment denoted: approximately nine-day PBMC culture with coronavirus spike peptide pools or control peptides (ViraFEST assay). Every well contained 2.1 million or so PBMCs, which were grown with 9.5 to 10 IU/ml IL-2 and 9 to 10 ug/ml peptide pools. This chain joins TRBV5-1 and TRBJ2-7; 13 bases fit TRBD2. The receptor was derived from a human donor who had recovered from COVID-19. The specimen was CD4+ T cells from blood, cultured in vitro. The CDR3 spells CASSLGTSGRGEQYF. CDR3 nucleotides: TGCGCCAGCAGCTTGGGGACTAGCGGGAGAGGCGAGCAGTACTTC.